The clone carrying this T cell receptor beta chain was counted many times. Its antigen is as yet unknown. This sample was included in a study of T cells after posttransplantation cyclophosphamide. Sequencing used immunoSEQ multiplex PCR; TCRdb keeps in-frame clones, though not all of them. This sample comprises 42,000 or so clones, none seen once only. Study-level findings and limits: TRB clonality was highly associated with recipient CMV seropositivity and reactivation.

The germline V gene has CDR1 SGHRS and CDR2 YFSETQ. The CDR3 consists of 13 residues. V dropped 0 bases and J dropped 10 bases, with 13 bases sitting between them. This clonotype was obtained from a woman aged 45 to 65 in good health and a related stem cell transplant donor. Sequencing was done on a sample of PBMCs. The chain couples TRBV5-1 to TRBJ1-1; D is undetermined. The DNA of the CDR3 is TGCGCCAGCAGCTTGGGAGGAGGGAGCACAGCTTTCTTT. Translating it yields CASSLGGGSTAFF.